One sample yielded the 32 T cell receptor beta chains listed below, sequenced in a study of cytomegalovirus exposure and HLA in healthy donors. In the PCR, 60 Vbeta and 13 Jbeta primers were used. The assay was immunoSEQ multiplex PCR, and TCRdb's table has in-frame clones only and misses some. The sample has approximately 22,000 clones; 70% to 80% are singletons. The sample consisted of PBMCs. These receptors originate from a man aged 55 to 69 in good health and CMV-seronegative.

There are a few counts of this clone. This chain uses TRBV5-5 with TRBJ1-4; 7 bases map to TRBD1. V shed 4 bases and J 5 bases; nucleotides not matched to a gene: 11. The germline V gene encodes CDR1 SGHKS and CDR2 YYEKEE (reference sequence). This CDR3 region has 16 residues. DNA of the CDR3: TGTGCCAGCAGCAAGCGACAGGGTTCAGGAAATGAAAAACTGTTTTTT. Translating gives CASSKRQGSGNEKLFF.

The chain has TRBV5-1 and TRBJ1-5; 8 positions match TRBD1. V shed 0 bases, J shed 5 bases, and the junction held 4 bases outside the gene matches. Germline V lookup: CDR1 SGHRS, CDR2 YFSETQ. CDR3 length: 15 amino acids. Here the CDR3 reads CASSLGSGGHQPQHF. Written as DNA, the CDR3 is TGCGCCAGCAGCTTGGGTTCAGGGGGCCATCAGCCCCAGCATTTT.

The chain carries TRBV7-6 and TRBJ2-7; 7 bases are shared with TRBD1. The ends lost 2 bases at V and 0 bases at J; junction bases unmatched: 7. This CDR3 comprises 16 residues. The germline V gene has CDR1 SGHVS and CDR2 FNYEAQ. The CDR3 spells CASSLLGQDGSYEQYF. The CDR3 DNA reads TGTGCCAGCAGCTTACTCGGACAGGACGGCTCCTACGAGCAGTACTTC.

The gene calls are TRBV20-1 and TRBJ1-5; D not resolved. Germline lookup yields CDR1 DFQATT and CDR2 SNEGSKA (reference sequence). The CDR3 is 11 residues long. Trimming took 3 bases from V and 3 from J, leaving 3 bases between them. CDR3: CSASHNQPQHF. The CDR3 nucleotides are TGCAGTGCTAGCCACAATCAGCCCCAGCATTTT.

A word on this clone: The junction and the germline gene differ at one end; a read error may be behind it. This chain connects TRBV4-1 to TRBJ1-3, with D maybe TRBD1 (6 bases). This CDR3 contains 16 residues. CDR1 and CDR2 from the germline V gene are MGHRA and YSYEKL. CDR3 nucleotides: TGCGCCCGCAGCCAGGGGCGGGGGGCAAGTGGAAACACCATATATTTT. Amino acid sequence: CARSQGRGASGNTIYF.

The chain recombines TRBV1 with TRBJ1-2; the D call TRBD1 from the table was never checked on the DNA. TRBV1 is a listed pseudogene. CDR3 length equals 16 residues. The CDR3: CTSSQDRGQGICGYTF. The CDR3 region has the DNA TGCACCAGCAGCCAAGATAGAGGACAGGGGATTTGTGGCTACACCTTC.

The V call is TRBV6-6, the J call TRBJ1-2, with D possibly being TRBD1 (5 bases). The CDR3 has 16 amino acids. V lost 0 bases, J lost 5 bases, and 16 bases lay in between. The germline CDR1 and CDR2 sequences are MNHNY and SVGAGI (reference sequence). CDR3: CASSYSTYQGGYGYTF. CDR3 DNA sequence: TGTGCCAGCAGTTACTCTACTTATCAGGGAGGATATGGCTACACCTTC.

V is TRBV29-1 and J is TRBJ2-3; D possibly corresponds to TRBD2 (6 bases). Trimming cost V 6 bases and J 1 base, with 14 bases left between them. The CDR3 has 14 amino acids. CDR1 is SQVTM and CDR2 is ANQGSEA in the germline V gene. The CDR3 sequence: CSVRDRRGTDTQYF. The DNA of the CDR3 is TGCAGCGTGCGGGACCGTCGGGGCACAGATACGCAGTATTTT.

J is TRBJ1-2 and V is TRBV2; 7 positions agree with TRBD1. Trimming removed 7 bases from V and 11 bases from J; junction bases left unmatched: 10. Looked up from germline, CDR1 is SNHLY and CDR2 is FYNNEI. The CDR3 is 12 amino acids. CDR3 coding DNA: TGTGCCAGCACCCGGGACAGAAAGTCTTACACCTTC. Encoded protein: CASTRDRKSYTF. Together with reference TRBV2 and TRBJ1-2, the CDR3 gives the full variable domain: EPEVTQTPSHQVTQMGQEVILRCVPISNHLYFYWYRQILGQKVEFLVSFYNNEISEKSEIFDDQFSVERPDGSNFTLKIRSTKLEDSAMYFCASTRDRKSYTFGSGTRLTVV.

This clone was picked up a small number of times. V is TRBV19 and J is TRBJ2-7; a weak D match, TRBD2 (5 bases). V dropped 11 bases and J dropped 3 bases, with 23 bases sitting between them. Germline loops: CDR1 LNHDA, CDR2 SQIVND (reference sequence). CDR3 length equals 15 residues. CDR3 DNA: TGTGCCGTAGGGATCCCTCTTGGGAGTTACTACGAGCAGTACTTC. This encodes CAVGIPLGSYYEQYF.

The chain joins TRBV5-1 to TRBJ2-1; TRBD1 matches 12 bases. The CDR3 has 15 residues. J lost 8 bases, V lost 0 bases, and 3 bases had no gene match. Germline CDR1 reads SGHRS; CDR2 reads YFSETQ. CDR3 sequence reads: CASSLDGTGGYEQFF. The CDR3 DNA is TGCGCCAGCAGCTTGGATGGGACAGGGGGCTATGAGCAGTTCTTC.

The V and J genes are TRBV7-9 and TRBJ1-1, with no clear D. The length of the CDR3 is 11 residues. Germline V gene sequence: CDR1 SEHNR, CDR2 FQNEAQ (reference sequence). Deletions cut 5 bases from V and 6 bases from J, with 7 bases between. This chain's CDR3 is CASSAGAEAFF. The CDR3 DNA reads as TGTGCCAGCAGCGCGGGAGCTGAAGCTTTCTTT.

The V gene is TRBV2, the J gene TRBJ2-1; 7 bases agree with TRBD1. Germline CDR1 SNHLY, CDR2 FYNNEI. The CDR3 covers 14 residues. The J segment lost 2 bases and the V segment lost 5 bases, leaving 3 bases of the junction unmatched. CDR3 residues: CASSKQGTYNEQFF. As DNA, the CDR3 is TGTGCCAGCAGTAAACAGGGGACCTACAATGAGCAGTTCTTC. The complete variable domain, with remaining parts taken from reference TRBV2 and TRBJ2-1, reads EPEVTQTPSHQVTQMGQEVILRCVPISNHLYFYWYRQILGQKVEFLVSFYNNEISEKSEIFDDQFSVERPDGSNFTLKIRSTKLEDSAMYFCASSKQGTYNEQFFGPGTRLTVL.

The gene calls are TRBV7-2 and TRBJ1-3; possible D gene TRBD1, 5 bases. The CDR3 totals 16 residues. CDR1 SGHTA and CDR2 FQGNSA come from the germline V gene. Trimming took 5 bases from V and 4 from J, leaving 18 bases between them. CDR3 sequence: CASSPGGGRKGNTIYF. The CDR3 region has the DNA TGTGCCAGCAGCCCAGGCGGGGGTAGAAAGGGAAACACCATATATTTT.

The chain employs TRBV5-1 and TRBJ2-7; maybe TRBD2 (6 bases). The germline V and J ends were trimmed by 4 bases and 2 bases, with 13 bases remaining between them. Germline loops: CDR1 SGHRS, CDR2 YFSETQ. The CDR3 totals 14 residues. The CDR3, as DNA: TGCGCCAGCAGCAGGGAGGCAGCAGCCTACGAGCAGTACTTC. Translated: CASSREAAAYEQYF.

V usage is TRBV30 and J usage is TRBJ2-7, with D maybe TRBD1 (6 bases). CDR1 and CDR2 (germline): GTSNPN, SVGIG (reference sequence). The length of the CDR3 is 13 residues. The V gene lost 5 bases and the J gene lost 2 bases, with 13 bases spanning the gap. This CDR3 reads CAWERTETYEQYF. The CDR3 nucleotides read TGTGCCTGGGAGAGGACAGAAACCTACGAGCAGTACTTC.

The chain uses TRBV6-6 and TRBJ2-5; D is perhaps TRBD2 (6 bases). The J call may be faulty, since TRBJ2-7 better matches the DNA end. The CDR3 spans 13 residues. Germline CDR1 is MNHNY and CDR2 is SVGAGI (reference sequence). The CDR3 is CASKSGGTHEQYF. CDR3 nucleotides: TGTGCCAGCAAGTCGGGCGGGACCCACGAGCAGTACTTC.

The chain combines TRBV28 with TRBJ2-5, with D possibly being TRBD1 (5 bases). The end of the DNA is better explained by TRBJ2-7, so the J call may be wrong. The CDR3 consists of 13 residues. The germline gives CDR1 MDHEN, CDR2 SYDVKM. The CDR3 protein is CASSQAGWGEQYF. CDR3 coding DNA: TGTGCCAGCAGCCAAGCAGGGTGGGGCGAGCAGTACTTC.

The J gene is TRBJ2-1, the V gene TRBV9; 11 bases agree with TRBD1. The CDR3 length is 15 residues. The V and J ends lost 1 base and 9 bases, in that order; junction bases with no gene match: 6. Germline CDR1 reads SGDLS; CDR2 reads YYNGEE. CDR3 bases: TGTGCCAGCAGCGTAAACACAGGGACAGGGGGTGAGCAGTTCTTC. Translating it yields CASSVNTGTGGEQFF.

The chain uses TRBV29-1 and TRBJ1-6; 8 positions agree with TRBD1. The CDR3 consists of 14 residues. Germline V gives CDR1 SQVTM, CDR2 ANQGSEA. Trimming removed 6 bases from V and 7 bases from J; junction bases left unmatched: 8. The DNA of the CDR3 is TGCAGCGTGCGGACAGGGTCTATAAATTCACCCCTCCACTTT. As protein: CSVRTGSINSPLHF.

The rearrangement uses TRBV6-5 and TRBJ1-1; D not resolved. V was clipped by 6 bases and J by 3 bases, with 8 bases between them. Germline lookup yields CDR1 MNHEY and CDR2 SVGAGI. The CDR3 consists of 12 residues. CDR3 sequence: CASRKRDTEAFF. Written as DNA, the CDR3 is TGTGCCAGCAGGAAGCGAGACACTGAAGCTTTCTTT.

The rearrangement joins TRBV2 to TRBJ2-2; 11 bases match TRBD2. The CDR3 is 17 residues long. V lost 4 bases, J lost 4 bases, and 8 bases stayed unmatched. Germline V CDR1 and CDR2: SNHLY, FYNNEI. The CDR3 loop is CASSGLAGGPATGELFF. The CDR3 DNA reads as TGTGCCAGCAGTGGGCTAGCGGGGGGTCCGGCCACCGGGGAGCTGTTTTTT.

The chain couples TRBV7-2 to TRBJ1-3; D is unclear. The ends were cut back, 1 base at V and 4 bases at J, with 11 bases in the middle. Germline-derived CDR1 and CDR2 are SGHTA and FQGNSA. The length of the CDR3 is 15 residues. DNA for the CDR3: TGTGCCAGCAGCTTAGTTCGGGGATCCGGAAACACCATATATTTT. Amino acids: CASSLVRGSGNTIYF. The variable domain in full, completed from reference TRBV7-2 and TRBJ1-3, reads GAGVSQSPSNKVTEKGKDVELRCDPISGHTALYWYRQSLGQGLEFLIYFQGNSAPDKSGLPSDRFSAERTGGSVSTLTIQRTQQEDSAVYLCASSLVRGSGNTIYFGEGSWLTVV.

This sequence joins TRBV30 and TRBJ1-4, with 7 positions matching TRBD1. The J segment lost 10 bases and the V segment lost 5 bases, leaving 1 base of the junction unmatched. This CDR3 contains 10 residues. Looked up from germline, CDR1 is GTSNPN and CDR2 is SVGIG (reference sequence). In nucleotides, the CDR3 is TGTGCCTGGGGGGACAGAAAACTGTTTTTT. Protein product: CAWGDRKLFF.

V gene TRBV16 combines with J gene TRBJ1-1; no clear D gene. The V end was cut by 1 base, the J end by 1 base, with 7 bases between. CDR3 length: 14 residues. CDR1 is KGHSY, CDR2 FQNENV, per germline. This CDR3 reads CASSQFGGNTEAFF. CDR3 nucleotide sequence: TGTGCCAGCAGCCAATTCGGAGGGAACACTGAAGCTTTCTTT. Full variable domain (missing parts from reference TRBV16 and TRBJ1-1): GEEVAQTPKHLVRGEGQKAKLYCAPIKGHSYVFWYQQVLKNEFKFLISFQNENVFDETGMPKERFSAKCLPNSPCSLEIQATKLEDSAVYFCASSQFGGNTEAFFGQGTRLTVV.

The chain is built from TRBV11-2 and TRBJ2-4; TRBD2 might be the D (6 bases). Looked up from germline, CDR1 is SGHAT and CDR2 is FQNNGV. The CDR3 extends over 15 amino acids. The ends were cut back, 4 bases at V and 0 bases at J, with 10 bases in the middle. CDR3 region: CASSSTGLAKNIQYF. Here the CDR3 DNA reads TGTGCCAGCAGCTCTACGGGACTAGCCAAAAACATTCAGTACTTC. Full variable domain (remainder filled in from reference TRBV11-2 and TRBJ2-4): EAGVAQSPRYKIIEKRQSVAFWCNPISGHATLYWYQQILGQGPKLLIQFQNNGVVDDSQLPKDRFSAERLKGVDSTLKIQPAKLEDSAVYLCASSSTGLAKNIQYFGAGTRLSVL.

This chain links TRBV5-6 with TRBJ2-1; 8 bases agree with TRBD2. Germline assignment: CDR1 SGHDT and CDR2 YYEEEE. V was clipped by 0 bases and J by 0 bases; unmatched bases: 11. The CDR3 contains 19 residues. In DNA form, the CDR3 reads TGTGCCAGCAGCTTGGGCCCCCCCAGCGGGGGAAGCTCCTACAATGAGCAGTTCTTC. Translating it yields CASSLGPPSGGSSYNEQFF. The whole variable domain, filled in from reference TRBV5-6 and TRBJ2-1, reads DAGVTQSPTHLIKTRGQQVTLRCSPKSGHDTVSWYQQALGQGPQFIFQYYEEEERQRGNFPDRFSGHQFPNYSSELNVNALLLGDSALYLCASSLGPPSGGSSYNEQFFGPGTRLTVL.

V is TRBV2 and J is TRBJ2-5; tentatively, D is TRBD1 (6 bases). The CDR3 covers 15 residues. The V gene lost 4 bases and the J gene lost 1 base, with 13 bases spanning the gap. Germline V gene sequence: CDR1 SNHLY, CDR2 FYNNEI. The CDR3 nucleotides read TGTGCCAGCAGTGCCCGGACACAGGGCCAAGAGACCCAGTACTTC. This translates into CASSARTQGQETQYF.

This clone was observed a handful of times. Here the CDR3 reads CASSMWGQTNSPLHF. The DNA of the CDR3 is TGTGCCAGTAGTATGTGGGGACAGACTAATTCACCCCTCCACTTT. This sequence joins TRBV19 and TRBJ1-6, with 7 bases lining up with TRBD1. Losses at the gene ends were 3 bases for V and 6 bases for J; bases not matched to a gene: 5. The CDR3 covers 15 residues. Germline values: CDR1 LNHDA, CDR2 SQIVND (reference sequence).

DNA of the CDR3: TGTGCCAGTTCTGGGGCACCCAGACAAGAGACCCAGTACTTC. It encodes CASSGAPRQETQYF. The rearrangement uses TRBV11-2 and TRBJ2-5; perhaps TRBD1 as D (5 bases). This CDR3 region has 14 residues. The V end was cut by 9 bases, the J end by 2 bases, with 16 bases between. CDR1 and CDR2 from the germline V gene are SGHAT and FQNNGV.

The V gene is TRBV20-1, the J gene TRBJ2-3, with 11 positions matching TRBD2. Germline lookup yields CDR1 DFQATT and CDR2 SNEGSKA (reference sequence). J was trimmed by 14 bases and V by 5 bases; bases with no gene match: 6. This CDR3 has 11 amino acids. Here the CDR3 reads CSAPSSGRPYF. The CDR3 DNA follows: TGCAGTGCTCCATCTAGCGGGAGGCCGTATTTT.

The genes are TRBV5-6 and TRBJ1-3, with D unclear. The germline V gene has CDR1 SGHDT and CDR2 YYEEEE. The CDR3 consists of 14 residues. Between the trimmed V and J ends, which lost 4 bases and 0 bases, there was a span of 8 bases. CDR3 residues: CASSPISSGNTIYF. Written as DNA, the CDR3 is TGTGCCAGCAGCCCTATATCCTCTGGAAACACCATATATTTT.